These T cell receptor beta chains were read from a single sample in a study of cytomegalovirus exposure and HLA in healthy donors. Measured with immunoSEQ multiplex PCR; TCRdb has only the in-frame clones, and not every one. The data show tens of thousands of clones, about 77% seen once. The sequenced sample was PBMCs. The receptor set was obtained from a male donor in good health and CMV-seropositive. Each CDR3 is given with its conserved first and last residue. The D gene is left open where the match is weak. Clone size is stated in some rows and not others, as once, few, many or a class when expanded.

d_call,clone_size,v_call,j_call,cdr3_length,cdr3_aa,cdr3_nt
-,-,TRBV7-9,TRBJ2-5,14,CASSLAGAEETQYF,TGTGCCAGCAGCTTAGCGGGGGCTGAAGAGACCCAGTACTTC
TRBD1,-,TRBV5-1,TRBJ2-3,15,CASSPWDSSTDTQYF,TGCGCCAGCAGCCCCTGGGACAGCAGCACAGATACGCAGTATTTT
-,once,TRBV28,TRBJ2-5,14,CASSRSRDLETQYF,TGTGCCAGCAGTCGGAGCCGGGACTTAGAGACCCAGTACTTC
-,-,TRBV4-1,TRBJ1-4,16,CASSQVSDRTNEKLFF,TGCGCCAGCAGCCAGGTCTCGGACAGAACTAATGAAAAACTGTTTTTT
-,-,TRBV7-9,TRBJ1-4,14,CASGQGRENEKLFF,TGTGCCAGCGGCCAGGGACGGGAGAATGAAAAACTGTTTTTT
-,-,TRBV7-2,TRBJ1-1,13,CASSFSSGREAFF,TGTGCCAGCAGCTTCTCCAGTGGCAGAGAAGCTTTCTTT
TRBD2,-,TRBV5-4,TRBJ2-3,15,CASSSKRERTDTQYF,TGTGCCAGCAGTTCCAAGCGGGAGCGCACAGATACGCAGTATTTT
TRBD2,-,TRBV29-1,TRBJ2-1,13,CSVDSGGRNEQFF,TGCAGCGTTGATTCGGGAGGGAGGAATGAGCAGTTCTTC
-,-,TRBV10-2,TRBJ2-5,11,CASKQGETQYF,TGCGCCAGCAAGCAGGGCGAGACCCAGTACTTC
TRBD1,-,TRBV10-3,TRBJ2-7,14,CAISGDSKGYEQYF,TGTGCCATCAGTGGGGACAGTAAGGGCTACGAGCAGTACTTC
TRBD1,-,TRBV2,TRBJ2-7,15,CASSEGQAFSYEQYF,TGTGCCAGCAGTGAGGGACAGGCTTTCTCCTACGAGCAGTACTTC
TRBD1,-,TRBV18,TRBJ1-5,16,CASSEDRGGSNQPQHF,TGTGCCAGCTCGGAGGACAGGGGTGGAAGCAATCAGCCCCAGCATTTT
-,-,TRBV29-1,TRBJ2-7,17,CSVGGAETAKPPYEQYF,TGCAGCGTTGGCGGGGCAGAGACCGCGAAACCTCCCTACGAGCAGTACTTC
-,once,TRBV5-1,TRBJ2-7,16,CASSWDTGKRFGEQYF,TGCGCCAGCAGCTGGGACACCGGGAAAAGGTTTGGGGAGCAGTACTTC
-,-,TRBV7-2,TRBJ1-1,13,CASSYTRLTEAFF,TGTGCCAGCAGCTACACCAGGCTCACTGAAGCTTTCTTT
TRBD1,-,TRBV11-1,TRBJ1-3,17,CASSLTVLTGPGNTIYF,TGTGCCAGCAGCTTAACCGTTTTGACAGGGCCTGGAAACACCATATATTTT
-,-,TRBV5-1,TRBJ2-6,12,CASSLARGVLTF,TGCGCCAGCAGCTTGGCAAGGGGCGTCCTGACTTTC
TRBD1,-,TRBV5-1,TRBJ2-7,13,CASSSGTGEGQYF,TGCGCCAGCAGCTCTGGGACAGGGGAAGGGCAGTACTTC
-,-,TRBV30,TRBJ2-7,15,CAWSEGGQRPYEQYF,TGTGCCTGGAGTGAAGGGGGACAACGCCCCTACGAGCAGTACTTC
TRBD1,-,TRBV7-9,TRBJ2-7,15,CASSSRGTGDYEQYF,TGTGCCAGCAGCTCCCGGGGCACAGGGGATTACGAGCAGTACTTC
-,-,TRBV10-2,TRBJ2-7,11,CASSLLGEQYF,TGCGCCAGCAGTCTTCTCGGCGAGCAGTACTTC
-,-,TRBV27,TRBJ2-1,15,CASSPLGGADGEQFF,TGTGCCAGCAGTCCCCTGGGCGGGGCGGATGGTGAGCAGTTCTTC
TRBD2,-,TRBV15,TRBJ2-1,11,CATRRAGAPFF,TGTGCCACCAGGCGAGCGGGGGCCCCGTTCTTC
-,once,TRBV9,TRBJ2-1,17,CASSVAGDRSSYNEQFF,TGTGCCAGCAGCGTAGCGGGCGACAGGAGCTCCTACAATGAGCAGTTCTTC
-,-,TRBV9,TRBJ1-3,13,CASSLSPGNTIYF,TGTGCCAGCAGCCTATCCCCGGGAAACACCATATATTTT
TRBD2,-,TRBV6-1,TRBJ2-7,15,CASSEGLSGGHEQYF,TGTGCCAGCAGTGAAGGGCTTAGCGGGGGCCACGAGCAGTACTTC
-,-,TRBV9,TRBJ1-2,13,CASSVLQGYGYTF,TGTGCCAGCAGCGTATTGCAGGGTTATGGCTACACCTTC
TRBD1,few,TRBV7-2,TRBJ2-7,15,CASSLGPQGANEQYF,TGTGCCAGCAGCCTAGGTCCACAGGGGGCAAACGAGCAGTACTTC
-,-,TRBV19,TRBJ2-1,10,CASGDNEQFF,TGTGCCAGCGGGGACAATGAGCAGTTCTTC
TRBD2,-,TRBV5-4,TRBJ2-3,17,CASSPGGAGAGTDTQYF,TGTGCCAGCAGCCCCGGCGGTGCGGGAGCCGGAACAGATACGCAGTATTTT
-,-,TRBV5-4,TRBJ2-5,14,CASSLAGGQETQYF,TGTGCCAGCAGCTTGGCTGGGGGGCAAGAGACCCAGTACTTC
-,-,TRBV7-9,TRBJ1-4,17,CANSLTRSGRGGEKLFF,TGTGCCAACAGCTTGACGCGGTCAGGGCGGGGTGGTGAAAAACTGTTTTTT
-,-,TRBV2,TRBJ2-7,14,CASSEGPRLEEQYF,TGTGCCAGCAGTGAGGGTCCTCGCCTGGAGGAGCAGTACTTC
-,-,TRBV28,TRBJ1-4,15,CASSALLATNEKLFF,TGTGCCAGCAGTGCGCTACTAGCAACTAATGAAAAACTGTTTTTT
TRBD1,-,TRBV9,TRBJ1-1,15,CASSVGGGQGSQAFF,TGTGCCAGCAGCGTAGGGGGAGGACAGGGAAGTCAAGCTTTCTTT
-,few,TRBV6-1,TRBJ2-7,12,CASSVFAYEQYF,TGTGCCAGCAGTGTTTTCGCCTACGAGCAGTACTTC
TRBD2,-,TRBV5-4,TRBJ2-1,16,CASSRAVWDYQQEQFF,TGTGCCAGCAGTCGCGCCGTGTGGGACTACCAGCAGGAGCAGTTCTTC
-,-,TRBV5-1,TRBJ2-5,15,CASSLVVGGGETQYF,TGCGCCAGCAGCTTGGTAGTAGGGGGTGGAGAGACCCAGTACTTC